The 21 T cell receptor beta chains below come from one sample, sequenced in a study of shared clonotypes between healthy human individuals. Libraries were prepared by immunoSEQ multiplex PCR; TCRdb keeps only in-frame clonotypes and omits some of them. The data contain about 1.5 million clones, around 98% of them singletons. The sequencing input was naive CD4+ T cells sorted from blood. Subset indicated: CD45RA+ positively selected. The receptors come from a man under 40 in good health.

The chain combines TRBV5-1 with TRBJ1-3; a weak D match, TRBD1 (6 bases). The germline V gene has CDR1 SGHRS and CDR2 YFSETQ. Trimming removed 5 bases at V and 1 base at J, with 13 bases between. CDR3 length: 15 amino acids. The CDR3 nucleotides read TGCGCCAGCAGGCCTACAGGGTTTTCTGGAAACACCATATATTTT. This sequence encodes CASRPTGFSGNTIYF.

The chain has TRBV5-4 and TRBJ2-5, with D possibly being TRBD1 (5 bases). There are 16 residues in the CDR3. V gave up 1 base and J gave up 2 bases, with 15 bases separating them. CDR1 and CDR2 from the germline V gene are SGHNT and YYREEE (reference sequence). This chain's CDR3 is CASSLPNLKGQETQYF. The CDR3 bases are TGTGCCAGCAGCTTGCCCAACCTAAAGGGGCAAGAGACCCAGTACTTC.

The V and J genes are TRBV9 and TRBJ2-3; D is uncertain. The V gene lost 3 bases and the J gene lost 1 base, with 6 bases spanning the gap. The length of the CDR3 is 13 residues. Germline V gives CDR1 SGDLS, CDR2 YYNGEE. CDR3: CASSADGTDTQYF. The CDR3 DNA sequence: TGTGCCAGCAGCGCGGACGGCACAGATACGCAGTATTTT.

The chain uses TRBV10-3 and TRBJ2-7, with 8 bases identical to TRBD2. V was clipped by 0 bases and J by 4 bases; unmatched bases: 8. The CDR3 sequence is 16 residues long. Germline CDR1 ENHRY, CDR2 SYGVKD. The CDR3 protein is CAISESTGGGYYEQYF. In nucleotides, the CDR3 is TGTGCCATCAGTGAGTCCACCGGGGGGGGATATTACGAGCAGTACTTC.

This chain joins TRBV6-5 and TRBJ2-7, with 12 bases that match TRBD1. Trimming removed 0 bases from V and 7 bases from J; junction bases left unmatched: 4. The CDR3 consists of 15 residues. From germline, CDR1 is MNHEY and CDR2 SVGAGI. The CDR3 DNA follows: TGTGCCAGCAGTTACTCGAGGGACAGGGGGCTTGAGCAGTACTTC. As protein: CASSYSRDRGLEQYF.

The gene calls are TRBV10-3 and TRBJ2-3, with TRBD2 matching 9 bases. The CDR3 loop spans 18 amino acids. Trimming removed 2 bases from V and 0 bases from J; junction bases left unmatched: 9. CDR1 is ENHRY, CDR2 SYGVKD, per germline. The CDR3 DNA follows: TGTGCCATCAGTGAGGTGTCTAGCGGGATCGGGAGCACAGATACGCAGTATTTT. Translation gives CAISEVSSGIGSTDTQYF.

The V and J genes are TRBV7-9 and TRBJ1-2, with 8 bases fitting TRBD1. The junction had 7 bases not matched to a gene; V was cut back by 1 base and J by 3 bases. Germline CDR1 and CDR2: SEHNR and FQNEAQ (reference sequence). The CDR3 totals 16 residues. The CDR3 region has the DNA TGTGCCAGCAGCTTAGGGCGGACAGGGTATGACTATGGCTACACCTTC. Encoded protein: CASSLGRTGYDYGYTF.

V gene TRBV4-3 combines with J gene TRBJ2-3; 7 bases map to TRBD1. J was trimmed by 4 bases and V by 0 bases; bases with no gene match: 7. The CDR3 runs to 16 residues. CDR1 LGHNA and CDR2 YSLEER come from the germline V gene. As DNA, the CDR3 is TGCGCCAGCAGCCAAGATGTAGGGCAGGGGGCAGATACGCAGTATTTT. This sequence encodes CASSQDVGQGADTQYF.

The chain employs TRBV11-3 and TRBJ2-1; 8 positions agree with TRBD2. The CDR3 extends over 15 amino acids. V dropped 3 bases and J dropped 1; count of bases not matched to a gene: 2. Germline V gives CDR1 SGHNT, CDR2 YENEEA. The CDR3 here is CASSFSGNSYNEQFF. The CDR3 DNA is TGTGCCAGCAGCTTTAGCGGGAATTCCTACAATGAGCAGTTCTTC. Full variable domain (rest looked up from reference TRBV11-3 and TRBJ2-1): EAGVVQSPRYKIIEKKQPVAFWCNPISGHNTLYWYLQNLGQGPELLIRYENEEAVDDSQLPKDRFSAERLKGVDSTLKIQPAELGDSAVYLCASSFSGNSYNEQFFGPGTRLTVL.

V is TRBV5-1 and J is TRBJ1-1; 7 nucleotides line up with TRBD1. Germline-derived CDR1 and CDR2 are SGHRS and YFSETQ. This CDR3 has 15 amino acids. V dropped 3 bases and J dropped 1; count of bases not matched to a gene: 6. CDR3 residues: CASSYQTGTNTEAFF. CDR3 bases: TGCGCCAGCAGCTACCAGACAGGGACGAACACTGAAGCTTTCTTT.

This clone was detected only once. The chain combines TRBV7-9 with TRBJ1-5, with D hard to call. This CDR3 is built from 15 residues. Germline loops: CDR1 SEHNR, CDR2 FQNEAQ (reference sequence). With 5 bases removed from V and 1 base from J, the gap between germline ends came to 12 bases. The CDR3 nucleotides read TGTGCCAGCAGCCACGAACAGTTCAGCAATCAGCCCCAGCATTTT. This translates into CASSHEQFSNQPQHF.

The chain combines TRBV9 with TRBJ2-1; D assignment may be TRBD1 or TRBD2 (6 bases each). Germline V gene data show CDR1 as SGDLS and CDR2 as YYNGEE. V was trimmed by 1 base and J by 2 bases, leaving 13 bases between them. The CDR3 contains 16 residues. The CDR3 loop reads CASSVSTGATYNEQFF. In DNA, the CDR3 is TGTGCCAGCAGCGTAAGTACGGGGGCCACCTACAATGAGCAGTTCTTC.

This chain joins TRBV19 and TRBJ2-3, with D maybe TRBD2 (6 bases). This CDR3 has 15 amino acids. Germline V gives CDR1 LNHDA, CDR2 SQIVND (reference sequence). V dropped 7 bases and J dropped 7 bases, with 21 bases sitting between them. In DNA form, the CDR3 reads TGTGCCAGTAAAATGAGGGGACTTAGGAATAATACGCAGTATTTT. It yields the protein CASKMRGLRNNTQYF.

The chain uses TRBV14 and TRBJ1-2, with no clear D. CDR1 and CDR2 from the germline V gene are SGHDN and FVKESK. Trimming stripped 4 bases from V and 8 bases from J, with 11 bases between. The length of the CDR3 is 12 residues. In DNA form, the CDR3 reads TGTGCCAGCAGCCGCGGACTGTACGGCTACACCTTC. Its protein is CASSRGLYGYTF.

The CDR3 DNA follows: TGTGCCAGCAGCAGAGGGACAGGCACAGATACGCAGTATTTT. Translated, it gives CASSRGTGTDTQYF. V gene TRBV5-4 combines with J gene TRBJ2-3; TRBD1 agrees at 7 bases. J gave up 1 base and V 4 bases, and 3 bases lay outside the gene matches. Germline CDR1 reads SGHNT; CDR2 reads YYREEE (reference sequence). The CDR3 has 14 amino acids.

The chain is built from TRBV5-1 and TRBJ2-7; 7 bases fit TRBD1. Germline values: CDR1 SGHRS, CDR2 YFSETQ. With 1 base clipped from V and 2 bases from J, the junction kept 6 bases outside the gene matches. The CDR3 loop spans 15 amino acids. The CDR3 DNA sequence: TGCGCCAGCAGCTTGAGAGGGGGCCACCCCTACGAGCAGTACTTC. The encoded protein is CASSLRGGHPYEQYF.

The V gene is TRBV2, the J gene TRBJ2-7; D might be TRBD1 or TRBD2, each matching 6 bases. The CDR3 length is 15 residues. V lost 7 bases and J 5 bases, leaving 21 bases between the germline ends. Germline CDR1 and CDR2: SNHLY and FYNNEI. This CDR3 reads CASTEGGSVGNEQYF. CDR3 nucleotide sequence: TGTGCCAGCACCGAGGGGGGAAGTGTCGGGAACGAGCAGTACTTC. Together with reference TRBV2 and TRBJ2-7, the CDR3 gives the full variable domain: EPEVTQTPSHQVTQMGQEVILRCVPISNHLYFYWYRQILGQKVEFLVSFYNNEISEKSEIFDDQFSVERPDGSNFTLKIRSTKLEDSAMYFCASTEGGSVGNEQYFGPGTRLTVT.

The J gene is TRBJ2-2, the V gene TRBV11-2; TRBD1 agrees at 10 bases. There are 17 residues in the CDR3. CDR1 and CDR2 from the germline V gene are SGHAT and FQNNGV. The J segment lost 5 bases and the V segment lost 3 bases, leaving 9 bases of the junction unmatched. In DNA form, the CDR3 reads TGTGCCAGCAGCTTCCGACAGGGGGCGTCGGTTACCGGGGAGCTGTTTTTT. It translates to CASSFRQGASVTGELFF.

The V and J genes are TRBV5-5 and TRBJ1-2; D is undetermined. The germline V gene has CDR1 SGHKS and CDR2 YYEKEE (reference sequence). The CDR3 has 14 residues. The V end lost 4 bases, the J end lost 8 bases, and 18 bases lay between the germline ends. The CDR3 here is CASSPEERASGYTF. The CDR3 region has the DNA TGTGCCAGCAGCCCCGAGGAGAGGGCTTCCGGCTACACCTTC.

This clone has a handful of counts. The sample holds other DNA sequences that translate to the same CDR3. The V and J genes are TRBV2 and TRBJ1-5; 10 bases map to TRBD1. The CDR3 extends over 14 amino acids. J gave up 4 bases and V 4 bases, and 1 base lay outside the gene matches. Germline-derived CDR1 and CDR2 are SNHLY and FYNNEI. CDR3 loop: CASSGTGGNQPQHF. In nucleotides, the CDR3 is TGTGCCAGCAGTGGGACAGGGGGGAATCAGCCCCAGCATTTT.

This sequence joins TRBV7-8 and TRBJ2-3, with D uncertain. Trimming left V 3 bases short and J 2 bases short, with 12 bases between. The CDR3 has 15 amino acids. The germline V gene encodes CDR1 SGHVS and CDR2 FQNEAQ. This CDR3 is CASSFGKSSTDTQYF. CDR3 in DNA: TGTGCCAGCAGCTTTGGGAAAAGCTCCACAGATACGCAGTATTTT.